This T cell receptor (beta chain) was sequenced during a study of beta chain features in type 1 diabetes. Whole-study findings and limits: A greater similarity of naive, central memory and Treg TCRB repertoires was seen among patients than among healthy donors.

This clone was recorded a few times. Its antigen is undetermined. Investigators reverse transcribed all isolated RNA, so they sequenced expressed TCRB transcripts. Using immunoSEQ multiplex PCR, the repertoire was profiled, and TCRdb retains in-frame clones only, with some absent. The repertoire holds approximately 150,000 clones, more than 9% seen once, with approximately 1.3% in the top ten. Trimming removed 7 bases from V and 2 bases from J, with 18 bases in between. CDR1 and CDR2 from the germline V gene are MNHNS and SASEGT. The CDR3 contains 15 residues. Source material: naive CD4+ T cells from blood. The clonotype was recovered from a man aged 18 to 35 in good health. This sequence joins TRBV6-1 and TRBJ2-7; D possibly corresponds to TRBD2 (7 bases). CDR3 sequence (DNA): TGTGCCAGCACCAAAAACCGGGGGGCCGCCTACGAGCAGTACTTC. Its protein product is CASTKNRGAAYEQYF.